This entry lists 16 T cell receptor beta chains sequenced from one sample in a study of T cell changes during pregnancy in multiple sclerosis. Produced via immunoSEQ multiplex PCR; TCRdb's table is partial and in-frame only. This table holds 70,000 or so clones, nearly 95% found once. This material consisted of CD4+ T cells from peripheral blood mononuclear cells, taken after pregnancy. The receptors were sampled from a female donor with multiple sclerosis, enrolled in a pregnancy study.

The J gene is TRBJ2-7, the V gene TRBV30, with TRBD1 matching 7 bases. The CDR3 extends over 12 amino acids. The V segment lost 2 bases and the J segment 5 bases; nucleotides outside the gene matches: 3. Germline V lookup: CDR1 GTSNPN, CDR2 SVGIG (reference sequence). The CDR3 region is CAWSRQGNEQYF. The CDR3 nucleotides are TGTGCCTGGAGTAGACAGGGTAACGAGCAGTACTTC.

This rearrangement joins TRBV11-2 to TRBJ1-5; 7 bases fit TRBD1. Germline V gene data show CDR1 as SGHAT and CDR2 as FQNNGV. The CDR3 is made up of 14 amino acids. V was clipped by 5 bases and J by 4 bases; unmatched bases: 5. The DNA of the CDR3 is TGTGCCAGCAGCGCGGACAGGCTGAATCAGCCCCAGCATTTT. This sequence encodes CASSADRLNQPQHF. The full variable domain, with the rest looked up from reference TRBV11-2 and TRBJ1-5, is EAGVAQSPRYKIIEKRQSVAFWCNPISGHATLYWYQQILGQGPKLLIQFQNNGVVDDSQLPKDRFSAERLKGVDSTLKIQPAKLEDSAVYLCASSADRLNQPQHFGDGTRLSIL.

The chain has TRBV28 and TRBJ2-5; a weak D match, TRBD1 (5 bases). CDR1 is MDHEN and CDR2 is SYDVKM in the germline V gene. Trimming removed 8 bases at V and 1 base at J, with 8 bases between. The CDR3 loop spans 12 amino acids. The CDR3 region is CASQTAQETQYF. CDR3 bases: TGTGCCAGCCAGACAGCCCAAGAGACCCAGTACTTC. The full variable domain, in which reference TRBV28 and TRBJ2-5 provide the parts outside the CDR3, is DVKVTQSSRYLVKRTGEKVFLECVQDMDHENMFWYRQDPGLGLRLIYFSYDVKMKEKGDIPEGYSVSREKKERFSLILESASTNQTSMYLCASQTAQETQYFGPGTRLLVL.

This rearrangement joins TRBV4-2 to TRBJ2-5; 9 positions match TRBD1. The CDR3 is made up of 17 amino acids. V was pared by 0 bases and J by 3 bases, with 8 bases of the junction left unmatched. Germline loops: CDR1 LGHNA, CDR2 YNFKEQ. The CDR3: CASSQDLGRQGEETQYF. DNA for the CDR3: TGTGCCAGCAGCCAAGATCTTGGGAGACAGGGGGAAGAGACCCAGTACTTC.

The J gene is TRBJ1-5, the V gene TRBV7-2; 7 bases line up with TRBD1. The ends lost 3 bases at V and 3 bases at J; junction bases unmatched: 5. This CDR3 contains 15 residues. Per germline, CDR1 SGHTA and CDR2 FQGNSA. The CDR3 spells CASSFGQAFNQPQHF. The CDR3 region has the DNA TGTGCCAGCAGCTTCGGACAGGCCTTCAATCAGCCCCAGCATTTT.

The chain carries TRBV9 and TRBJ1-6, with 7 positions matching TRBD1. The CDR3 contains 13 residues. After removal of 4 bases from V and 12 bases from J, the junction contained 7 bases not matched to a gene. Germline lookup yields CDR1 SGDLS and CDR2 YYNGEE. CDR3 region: CASSPLTGEPLHF. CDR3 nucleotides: TGTGCCAGCAGCCCCCTTACAGGGGAACCCCTCCACTTT.

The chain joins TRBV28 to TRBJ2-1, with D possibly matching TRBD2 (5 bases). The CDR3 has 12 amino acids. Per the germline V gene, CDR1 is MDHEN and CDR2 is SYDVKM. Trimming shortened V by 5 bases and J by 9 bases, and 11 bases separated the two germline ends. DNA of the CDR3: TGTGCCAGCAGTAGGCCGGGGAGTGAGCAGTTCTTC. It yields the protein CASSRPGSEQFF.

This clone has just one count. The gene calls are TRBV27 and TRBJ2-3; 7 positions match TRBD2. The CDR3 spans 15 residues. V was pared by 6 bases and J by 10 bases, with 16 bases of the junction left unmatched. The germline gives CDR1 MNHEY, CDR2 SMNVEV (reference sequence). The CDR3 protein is CASSLGGRPVGSQYF. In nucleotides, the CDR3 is TGTGCCAGCAGCCTGGGGGGGAGGCCGGTGGGGTCGCAGTATTTT.

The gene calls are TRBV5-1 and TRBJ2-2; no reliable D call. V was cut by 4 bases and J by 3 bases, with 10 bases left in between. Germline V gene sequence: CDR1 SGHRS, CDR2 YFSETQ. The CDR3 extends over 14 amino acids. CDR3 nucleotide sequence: TGCGCCAGCAGCCTGAACCAGTACACCGGGGAGCTGTTTTTT. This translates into CASSLNQYTGELFF.

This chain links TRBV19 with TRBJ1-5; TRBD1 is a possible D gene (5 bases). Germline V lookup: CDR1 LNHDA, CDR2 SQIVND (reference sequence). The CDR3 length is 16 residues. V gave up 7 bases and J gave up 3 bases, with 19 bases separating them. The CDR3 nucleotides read TGTGCCAGTACTCCCGCGGGGGGGAGGCACAATCAGCCCCAGCATTTT. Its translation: CASTPAGGRHNQPQHF.

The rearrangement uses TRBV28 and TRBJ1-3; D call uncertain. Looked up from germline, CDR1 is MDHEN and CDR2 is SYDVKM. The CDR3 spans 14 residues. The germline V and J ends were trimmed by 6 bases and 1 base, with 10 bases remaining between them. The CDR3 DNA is TGTGCCAGCAGCAAGACAAGATCTGGAAACACCATATATTTT. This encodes CASSKTRSGNTIYF.

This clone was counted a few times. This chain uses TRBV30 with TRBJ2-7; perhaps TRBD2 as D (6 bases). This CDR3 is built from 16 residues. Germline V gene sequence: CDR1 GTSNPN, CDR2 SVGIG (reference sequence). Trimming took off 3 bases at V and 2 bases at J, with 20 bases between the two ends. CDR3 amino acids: CAWSPSPGGVTYEQYF. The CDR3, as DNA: TGTGCCTGGAGCCCCTCCCCGGGCGGGGTCACCTACGAGCAGTACTTC.

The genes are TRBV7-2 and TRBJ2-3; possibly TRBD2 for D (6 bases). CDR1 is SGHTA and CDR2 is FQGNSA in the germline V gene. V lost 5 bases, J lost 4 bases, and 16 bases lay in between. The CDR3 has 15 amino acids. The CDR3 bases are TGTGCCAGCAGCCCAAGAGGCGGGGCCCCAGATACGCAGTATTTT. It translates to CASSPRGGAPDTQYF.

CDR3 in amino acids: CASSLGVWTGELFF. The CDR3 coding sequence is TGTGCCAGCAGTTTAGGAGTTTGGACCGGGGAGCTGTTTTTT. The chain is built from TRBV27 and TRBJ2-2; D not certain. The germline CDR1 and CDR2 sequences are MNHEY and SMNVEV (reference sequence). The CDR3 is 14 residues long. The ends were cut back, 2 bases at V and 5 bases at J, with 9 bases in the middle.

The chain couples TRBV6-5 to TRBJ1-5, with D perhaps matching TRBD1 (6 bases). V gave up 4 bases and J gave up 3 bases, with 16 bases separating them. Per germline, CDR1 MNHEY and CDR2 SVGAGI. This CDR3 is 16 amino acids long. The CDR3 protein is CASSSRGGAYNQPQHF. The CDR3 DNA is TGTGCCAGCAGTTCACGAGGGGGGGCGTACAATCAGCCCCAGCATTTT.

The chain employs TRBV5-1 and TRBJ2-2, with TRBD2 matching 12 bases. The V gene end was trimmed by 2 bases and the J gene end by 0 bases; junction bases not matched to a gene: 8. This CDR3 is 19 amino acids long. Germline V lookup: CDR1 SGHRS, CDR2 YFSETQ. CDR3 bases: TGCGCCAGCAGCTTTATGGGACTAGCGGGTTTTACGAACACCGGGGAGCTGTTTTTT. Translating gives CASSFMGLAGFTNTGELFF.